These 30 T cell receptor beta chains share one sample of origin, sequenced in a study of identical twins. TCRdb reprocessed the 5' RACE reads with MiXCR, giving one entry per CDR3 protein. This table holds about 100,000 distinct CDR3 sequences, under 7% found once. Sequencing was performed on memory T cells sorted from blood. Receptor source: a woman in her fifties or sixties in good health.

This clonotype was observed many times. This CDR3 is CASKAPDNEQFF. The CDR3 region has the DNA TGTGCTAGTAAGGCCCCTGACAATGAGCAGTTCTTC. This sequence joins TRBV12-5 and TRBJ2-1, with unresolved D. The germline V gene encodes CDR1 LGHNT and CDR2 FRNRAP. Between the trimmed V and J ends, which lost 8 bases and 5 bases, there was a span of 10 bases. The CDR3 spans 12 residues.

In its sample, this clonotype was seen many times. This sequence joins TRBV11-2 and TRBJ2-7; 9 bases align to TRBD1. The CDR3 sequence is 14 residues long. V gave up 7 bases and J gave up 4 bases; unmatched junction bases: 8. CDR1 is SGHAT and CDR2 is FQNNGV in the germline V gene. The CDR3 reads CASTGDRARYEQYF. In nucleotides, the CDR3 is TGTGCCAGCACCGGGGACAGGGCTCGATACGAGCAGTACTTC.

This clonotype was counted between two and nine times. CDR3 amino acids: CASSKINEQYV. In nucleotides, the CDR3 is TGTGCCAGCAGCAAAATCAACGAGCAGTACGTC. V usage is TRBV21-1 and J usage is TRBJ2-7. TRBV21-1 counts as a pseudogene. The CDR3 is made up of 11 amino acids.

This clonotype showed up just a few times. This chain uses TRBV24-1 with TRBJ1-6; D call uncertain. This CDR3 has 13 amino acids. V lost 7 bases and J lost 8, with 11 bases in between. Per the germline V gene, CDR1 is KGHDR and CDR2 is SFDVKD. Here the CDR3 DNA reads TGTGCCACCAGAGCCGGACCCTATTCACCCCTCCACTTT. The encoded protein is CATRAGPYSPLHF.

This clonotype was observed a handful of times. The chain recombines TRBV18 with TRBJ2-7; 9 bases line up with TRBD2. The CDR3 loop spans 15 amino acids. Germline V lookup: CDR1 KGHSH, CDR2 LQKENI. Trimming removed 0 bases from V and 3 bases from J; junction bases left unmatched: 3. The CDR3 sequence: CASSPPVTSGYEQYF. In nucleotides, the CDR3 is TGTGCCAGCTCACCACCCGTGACTAGCGGCTACGAGCAGTACTTC.

The CDR3 protein is CAWSKLAGFSDTQYF. The CDR3 DNA reads TGTGCCTGGAGTAAACTAGCGGGATTCTCAGATACGCAGTATTTT. This sequence joins TRBV30 and TRBJ2-3; 10 nucleotides agree with TRBD2. The ends lost 2 bases at V and 4 bases at J; junction bases unmatched: 6. The germline V gene has CDR1 GTSNPN and CDR2 SVGIG (reference sequence). The CDR3 is made up of 15 amino acids.

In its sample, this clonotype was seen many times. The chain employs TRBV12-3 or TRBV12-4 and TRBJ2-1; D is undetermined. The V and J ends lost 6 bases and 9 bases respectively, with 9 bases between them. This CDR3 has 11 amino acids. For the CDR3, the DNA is TGTGCCAGCAGGGGTTTCGGTGAGCAGTTCTTC. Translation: CASRGFGEQFF.

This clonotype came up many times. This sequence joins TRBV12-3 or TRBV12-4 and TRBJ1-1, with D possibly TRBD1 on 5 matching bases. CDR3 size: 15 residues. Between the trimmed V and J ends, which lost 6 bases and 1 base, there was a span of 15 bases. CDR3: CASRMTLGGNTEAFF. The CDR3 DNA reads TGTGCCAGCAGGATGACCTTGGGGGGGAACACTGAAGCTTTCTTT.

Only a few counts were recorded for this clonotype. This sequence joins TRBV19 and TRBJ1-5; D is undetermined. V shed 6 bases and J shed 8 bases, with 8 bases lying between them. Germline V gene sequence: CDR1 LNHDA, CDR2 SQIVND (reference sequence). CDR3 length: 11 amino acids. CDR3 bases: TGTGCCAGTAGCGGAGGGAAGCCCCAGCATTTT. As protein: CASSGGKPQHF.

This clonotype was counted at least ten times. For the CDR3, the DNA is TGTGCCAGCACCCAAGACAGCAGTTTAGCCAAAAACATTCAGTACTTC. Protein sequence: CASTQDSSLAKNIQYF. The rearrangement joins TRBV12-3 or TRBV12-4 to TRBJ2-4, with D possibly TRBD1 on 5 matching bases. Trimming shortened V by 7 bases and J by 0 bases, and 16 bases separated the two germline ends. The CDR3 has 16 amino acids.

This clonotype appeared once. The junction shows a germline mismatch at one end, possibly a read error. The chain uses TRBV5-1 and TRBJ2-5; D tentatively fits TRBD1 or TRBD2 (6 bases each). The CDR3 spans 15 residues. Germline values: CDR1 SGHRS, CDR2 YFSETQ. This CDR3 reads CASSPNPGAQKTQYF. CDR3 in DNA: TGCGCCAGCAGCCCTAATCCGGGGGCCCAAAAGACCCAGTACTTC.

This CDR3 is CSAGGGDLAKNIQYF. CDR3 coding DNA: TGCAGTGCTGGGGGAGGGGATCTAGCCAAAAACATTCAGTACTTC. This rearrangement joins TRBV20-1 to TRBJ2-4; 7 bases line up with TRBD2. After removal of 5 bases from V and 0 bases from J, the junction contained 7 bases not matched to a gene. Germline V gives CDR1 DFQATT, CDR2 SNEGSKA (reference sequence). The CDR3 length is 15 residues.

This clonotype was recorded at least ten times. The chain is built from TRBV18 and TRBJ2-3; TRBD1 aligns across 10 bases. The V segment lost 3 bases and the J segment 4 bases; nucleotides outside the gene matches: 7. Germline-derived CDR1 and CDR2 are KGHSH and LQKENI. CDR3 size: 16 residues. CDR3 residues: CASSPPLTGGADTQYF. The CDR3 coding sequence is TGTGCCAGCTCACCTCCATTGACAGGGGGCGCAGATACGCAGTATTTT. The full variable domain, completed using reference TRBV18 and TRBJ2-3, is NAGVMQNPRHLVRRRGQEARLRCSPMKGHSHVYWYRQLPEEGLKFMVYLQKENIIDESGMPKERFSAEFPKEGPSILRIQQVVRGDSAAYFCASSPPLTGGADTQYFGPGTRLTVL.

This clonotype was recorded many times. This CDR3 reads CASCSREADTQYF. The CDR3 DNA sequence: TGTGCCAGCTGCAGCAGGGAGGCAGATACGCAGTATTTT. The genes are TRBV6-6 and TRBJ2-3, with TRBD2 as a possible D gene (6 bases). CDR1 is MNHNY, CDR2 SVGAGI, per germline (reference sequence). V gave up 8 bases and J gave up 4 bases, with 13 bases separating them. The CDR3 runs to 13 residues.

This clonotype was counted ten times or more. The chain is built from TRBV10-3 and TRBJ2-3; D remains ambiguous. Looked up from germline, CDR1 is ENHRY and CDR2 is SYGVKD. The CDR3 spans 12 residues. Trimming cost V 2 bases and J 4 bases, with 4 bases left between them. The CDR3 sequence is CAISEGADTQYF. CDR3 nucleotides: TGTGCCATCAGTGAGGGGGCAGATACGCAGTATTTT.

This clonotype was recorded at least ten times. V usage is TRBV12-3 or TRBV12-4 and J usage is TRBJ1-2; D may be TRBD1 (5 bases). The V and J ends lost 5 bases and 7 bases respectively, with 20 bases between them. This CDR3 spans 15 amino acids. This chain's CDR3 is CASSPTVSGYTGYTF. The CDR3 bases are TGTGCCAGCAGTCCCACAGTATCAGGGTATACTGGCTACACCTTC.

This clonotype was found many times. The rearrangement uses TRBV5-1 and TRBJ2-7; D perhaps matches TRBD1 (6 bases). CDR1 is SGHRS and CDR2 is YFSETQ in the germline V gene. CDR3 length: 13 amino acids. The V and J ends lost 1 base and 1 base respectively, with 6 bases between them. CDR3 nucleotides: TGCGCCAGCAGCTTGCAGGGGTCCTACGAGCAGTACTTC. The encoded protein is CASSLQGSYEQYF.

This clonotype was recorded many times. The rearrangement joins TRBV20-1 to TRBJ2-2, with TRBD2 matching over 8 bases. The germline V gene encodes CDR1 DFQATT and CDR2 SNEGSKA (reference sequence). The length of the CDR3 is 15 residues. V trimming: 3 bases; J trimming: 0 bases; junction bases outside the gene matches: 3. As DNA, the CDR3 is TGCAGTGCTAGGGGCGGGAGGTCGAACACCGGGGAGCTGTTTTTT. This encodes CSARGGRSNTGELFF.

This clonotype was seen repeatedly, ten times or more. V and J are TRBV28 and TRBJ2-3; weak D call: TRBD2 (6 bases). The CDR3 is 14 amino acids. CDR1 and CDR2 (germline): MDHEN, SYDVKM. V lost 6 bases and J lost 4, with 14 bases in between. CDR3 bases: TGTGCCAGCAGCCCTGGAGGGGCCGCAGATACGCAGTATTTT. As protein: CASSPGGAADTQYF. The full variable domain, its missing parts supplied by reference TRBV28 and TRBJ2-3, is DVKVTQSSRYLVKRTGEKVFLECVQDMDHENMFWYRQDPGLGLRLIYFSYDVKMKEKGDIPEGYSVSREKKERFSLILESASTNQTSMYLCASSPGGAADTQYFGPGTRLTVL.

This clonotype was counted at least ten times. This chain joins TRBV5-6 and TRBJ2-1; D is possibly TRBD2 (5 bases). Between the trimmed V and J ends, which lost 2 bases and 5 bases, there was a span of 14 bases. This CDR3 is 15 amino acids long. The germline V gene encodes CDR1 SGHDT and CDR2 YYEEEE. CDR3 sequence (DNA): TGTGCCAGCAGCTTTACTGCCCCCGGGGACAATGAGCAGTTCTTC. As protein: CASSFTAPGDNEQFF.

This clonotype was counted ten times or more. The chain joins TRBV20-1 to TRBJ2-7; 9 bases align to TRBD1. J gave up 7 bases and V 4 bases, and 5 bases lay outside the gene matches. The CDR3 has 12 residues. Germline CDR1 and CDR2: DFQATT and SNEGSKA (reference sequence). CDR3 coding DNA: TGCAGTGCTAACACAGGGGGCGGTGAGCAGTACTTC. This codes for CSANTGGGEQYF.

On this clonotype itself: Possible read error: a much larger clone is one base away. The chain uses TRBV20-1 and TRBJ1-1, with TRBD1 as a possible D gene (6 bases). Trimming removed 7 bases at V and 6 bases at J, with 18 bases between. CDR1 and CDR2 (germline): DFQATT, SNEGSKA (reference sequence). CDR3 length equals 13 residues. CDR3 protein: CSVPQGIVAEAFF. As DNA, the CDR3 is TGCAGTGTGCCACAGGGAATCGTAGCTGAAGCTTTCTTT.

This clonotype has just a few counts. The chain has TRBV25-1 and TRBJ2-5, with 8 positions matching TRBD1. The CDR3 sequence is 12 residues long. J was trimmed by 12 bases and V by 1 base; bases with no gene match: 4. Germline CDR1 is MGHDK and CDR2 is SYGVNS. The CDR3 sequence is CASSESLQGEYF. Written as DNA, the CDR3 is TGTGCCAGCAGTGAATCCTTACAGGGGGAGTACTTC.

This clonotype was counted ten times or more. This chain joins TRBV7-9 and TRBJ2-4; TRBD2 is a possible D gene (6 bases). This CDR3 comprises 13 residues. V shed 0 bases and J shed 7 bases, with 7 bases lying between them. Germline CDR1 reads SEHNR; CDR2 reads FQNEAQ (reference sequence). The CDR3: CASSLAGGNIQYF. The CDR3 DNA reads TGTGCCAGCAGCTTAGCAGGAGGGAACATTCAGTACTTC.

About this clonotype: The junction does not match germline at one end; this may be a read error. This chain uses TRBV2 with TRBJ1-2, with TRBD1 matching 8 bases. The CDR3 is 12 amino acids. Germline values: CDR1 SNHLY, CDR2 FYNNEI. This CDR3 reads CACSEDRAGYTF. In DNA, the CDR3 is TGTGCCTGCAGTGAGGACAGGGCTGGCTACACCTTC.

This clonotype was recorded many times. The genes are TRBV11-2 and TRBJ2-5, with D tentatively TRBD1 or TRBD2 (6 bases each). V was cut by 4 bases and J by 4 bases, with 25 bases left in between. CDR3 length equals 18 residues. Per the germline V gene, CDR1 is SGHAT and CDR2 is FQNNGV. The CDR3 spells CASSSERIDRWGGETQYF. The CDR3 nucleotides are TGTGCCAGCAGCTCCGAAAGAATCGACAGGTGGGGAGGAGAGACCCAGTACTTC.

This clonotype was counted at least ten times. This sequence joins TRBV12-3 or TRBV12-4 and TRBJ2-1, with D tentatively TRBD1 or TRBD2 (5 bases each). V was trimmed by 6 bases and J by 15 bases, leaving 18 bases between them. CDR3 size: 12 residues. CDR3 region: CASSLPRGGMFF. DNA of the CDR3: TGTGCCAGCAGCCTACCTCGGGGCGGTATGTTCTTC.

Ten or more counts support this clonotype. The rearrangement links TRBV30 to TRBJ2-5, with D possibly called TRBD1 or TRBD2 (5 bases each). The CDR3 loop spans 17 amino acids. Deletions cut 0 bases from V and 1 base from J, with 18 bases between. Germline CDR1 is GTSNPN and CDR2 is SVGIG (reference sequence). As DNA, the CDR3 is TGTGCCTGGAGTGTACGAGGGGCACGACCGGCCCAAGAGACCCAGTACTTC. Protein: CAWSVRGARPAQETQYF.

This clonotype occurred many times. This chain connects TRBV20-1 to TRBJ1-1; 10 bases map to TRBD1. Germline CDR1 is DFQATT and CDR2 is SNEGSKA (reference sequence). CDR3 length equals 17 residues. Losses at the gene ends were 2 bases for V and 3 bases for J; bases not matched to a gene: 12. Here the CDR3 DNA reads TGCAGTGCTAGACTCTCCGGGACAGGGGTAGGGTACACTGAAGCTTTCTTT. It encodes CSARLSGTGVGYTEAFF.

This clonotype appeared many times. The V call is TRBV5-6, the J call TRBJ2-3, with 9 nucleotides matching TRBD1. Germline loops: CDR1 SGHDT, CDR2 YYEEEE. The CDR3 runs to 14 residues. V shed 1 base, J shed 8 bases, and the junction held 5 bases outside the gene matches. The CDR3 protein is CASSLSGTGFTQYF. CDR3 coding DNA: TGTGCCAGCAGCTTGTCGGGGACAGGGTTTACGCAGTATTTT.